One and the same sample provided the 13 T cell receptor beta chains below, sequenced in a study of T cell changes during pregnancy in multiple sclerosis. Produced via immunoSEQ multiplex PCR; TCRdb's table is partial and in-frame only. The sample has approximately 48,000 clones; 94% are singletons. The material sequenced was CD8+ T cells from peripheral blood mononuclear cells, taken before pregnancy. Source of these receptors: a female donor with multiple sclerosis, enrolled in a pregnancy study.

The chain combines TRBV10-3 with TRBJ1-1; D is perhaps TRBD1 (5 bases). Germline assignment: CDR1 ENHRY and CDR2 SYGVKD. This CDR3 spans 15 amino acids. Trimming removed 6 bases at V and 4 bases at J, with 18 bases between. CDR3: CAISDRREVATEAFF. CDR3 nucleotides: TGTGCCATCAGCGATCGCAGGGAGGTAGCCACTGAAGCTTTCTTT.

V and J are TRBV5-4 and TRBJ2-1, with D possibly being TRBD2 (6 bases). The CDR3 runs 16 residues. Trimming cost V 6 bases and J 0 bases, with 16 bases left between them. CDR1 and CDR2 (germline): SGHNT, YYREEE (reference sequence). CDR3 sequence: CASTRGTGSSYNEQFF. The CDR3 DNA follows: TGTGCCAGCACCCGTGGGACCGGGAGCTCCTACAATGAGCAGTTCTTC.

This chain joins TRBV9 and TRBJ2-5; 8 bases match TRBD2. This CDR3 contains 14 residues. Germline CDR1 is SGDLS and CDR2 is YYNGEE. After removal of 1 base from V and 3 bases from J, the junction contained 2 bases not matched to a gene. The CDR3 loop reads CASSVSGREETQYF. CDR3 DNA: TGTGCCAGCAGCGTAAGCGGGAGAGAAGAGACCCAGTACTTC.

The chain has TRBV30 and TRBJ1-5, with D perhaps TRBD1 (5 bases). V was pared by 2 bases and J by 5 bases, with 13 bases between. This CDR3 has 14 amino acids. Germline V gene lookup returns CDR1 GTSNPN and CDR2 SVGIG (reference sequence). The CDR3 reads CAWSRSRVDQPQHF. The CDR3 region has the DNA TGTGCCTGGAGTCGGTCCAGGGTAGATCAGCCCCAGCATTTT. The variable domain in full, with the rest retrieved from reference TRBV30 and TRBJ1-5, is SQTIHQWPATLVQPVGSPLSLECTVEGTSNPNLYWYRQAAGRGLQLLFYSVGIGQISSEVPQNLSASRPQDRQFILSSKKLLLSDSGFYLCAWSRSRVDQPQHFGDGTRLSIL.

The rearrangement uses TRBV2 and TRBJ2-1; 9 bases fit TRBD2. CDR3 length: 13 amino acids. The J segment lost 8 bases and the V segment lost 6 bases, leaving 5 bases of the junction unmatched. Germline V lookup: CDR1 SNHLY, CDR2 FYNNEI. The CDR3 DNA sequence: TGTGCCAGCAGAGCGGGAGGACCCCATGAGCAGTTCTTC. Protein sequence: CASRAGGPHEQFF.

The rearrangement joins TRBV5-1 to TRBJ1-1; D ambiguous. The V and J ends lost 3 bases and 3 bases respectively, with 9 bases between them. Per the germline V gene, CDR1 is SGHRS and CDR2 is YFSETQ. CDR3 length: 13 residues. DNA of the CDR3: TGCGCCAGCAGCTCGGGGATGCACACTGAAGCTTTCTTT. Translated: CASSSGMHTEAFF. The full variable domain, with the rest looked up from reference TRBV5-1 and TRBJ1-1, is KAGVTQTPRYLIKTRGQQVTLSCSPISGHRSVSWYQQTPGQGLQFLFEYFSETQRNKGNFPGRFSGRQFSNSRSEMNVSTLELGDSALYLCASSSGMHTEAFFGQGTRLTVV.

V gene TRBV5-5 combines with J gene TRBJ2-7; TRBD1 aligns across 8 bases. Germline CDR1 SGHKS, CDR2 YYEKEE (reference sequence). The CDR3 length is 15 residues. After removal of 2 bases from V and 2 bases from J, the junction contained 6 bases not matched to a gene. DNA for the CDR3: TGTGCCAGCAGCTTCGCTCGACAGGGGCCCTACGAGCAGTACTTC. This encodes CASSFARQGPYEQYF.

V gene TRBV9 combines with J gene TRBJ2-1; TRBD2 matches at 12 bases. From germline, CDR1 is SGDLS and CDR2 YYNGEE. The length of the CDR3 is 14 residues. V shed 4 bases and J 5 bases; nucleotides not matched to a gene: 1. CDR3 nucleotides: TGTGCCAGCAGCCCTAGCGGGAGGGACAATGAGCAGTTCTTC. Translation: CASSPSGRDNEQFF.

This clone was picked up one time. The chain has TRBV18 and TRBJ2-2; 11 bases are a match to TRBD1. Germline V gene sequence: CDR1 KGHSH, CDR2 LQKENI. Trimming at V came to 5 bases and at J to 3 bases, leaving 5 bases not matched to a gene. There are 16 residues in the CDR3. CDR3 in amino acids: CASSSGQGAHTGELFF. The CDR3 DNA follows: TGTGCCAGCTCAAGCGGACAGGGGGCCCACACCGGGGAGCTGTTTTTT.

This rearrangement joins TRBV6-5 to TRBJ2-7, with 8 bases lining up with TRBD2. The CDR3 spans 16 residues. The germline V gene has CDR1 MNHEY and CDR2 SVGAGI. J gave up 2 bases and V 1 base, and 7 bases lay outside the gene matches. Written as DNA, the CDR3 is TGTGCCAGCAGTTACTTAGATAGCGGGGCCCCCTACGAGCAGTACTTC. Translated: CASSYLDSGAPYEQYF.

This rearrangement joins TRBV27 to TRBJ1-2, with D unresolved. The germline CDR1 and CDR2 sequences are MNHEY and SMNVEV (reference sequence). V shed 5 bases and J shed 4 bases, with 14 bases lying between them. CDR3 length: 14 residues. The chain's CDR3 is CASSPVDHGYGYTF. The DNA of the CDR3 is TGTGCCAGCAGTCCGGTAGATCACGGCTATGGCTACACCTTC.

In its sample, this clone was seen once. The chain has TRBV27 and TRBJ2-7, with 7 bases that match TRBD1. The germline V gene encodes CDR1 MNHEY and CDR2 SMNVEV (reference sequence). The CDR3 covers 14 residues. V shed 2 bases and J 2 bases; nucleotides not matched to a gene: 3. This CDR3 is CASSLKQGAYEQYF. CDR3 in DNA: TGTGCCAGCAGTTTAAAGCAGGGGGCCTACGAGCAGTACTTC.

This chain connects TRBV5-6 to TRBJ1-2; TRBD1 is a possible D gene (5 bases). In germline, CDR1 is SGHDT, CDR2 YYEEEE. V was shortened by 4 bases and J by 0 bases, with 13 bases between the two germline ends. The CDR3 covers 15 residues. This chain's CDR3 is CASSPPGGSNYGYTF. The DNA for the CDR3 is TGTGCCAGCAGCCCCCCTGGGGGGTCTAACTATGGCTACACCTTC.